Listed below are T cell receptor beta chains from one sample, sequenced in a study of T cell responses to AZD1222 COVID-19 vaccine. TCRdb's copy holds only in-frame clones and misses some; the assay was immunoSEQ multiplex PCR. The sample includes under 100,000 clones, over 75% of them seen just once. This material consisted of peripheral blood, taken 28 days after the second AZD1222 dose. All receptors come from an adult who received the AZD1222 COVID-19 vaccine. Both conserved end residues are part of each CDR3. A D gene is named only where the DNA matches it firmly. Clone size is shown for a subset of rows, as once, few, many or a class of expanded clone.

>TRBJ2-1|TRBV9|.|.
TGTGCCAGCAGCGTAGACGGGGACGTCAAGAAAAATGAGCAGTTCTTC
CASSVDGDVKKNEQFF
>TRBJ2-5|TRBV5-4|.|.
TGTGCCAGCAGCACCCCCGCCGGCCAGCAAGAGACCCAGTACTTC
CASSTPAGQQETQYF
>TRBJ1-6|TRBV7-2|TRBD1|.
TGTGCCAGCAGCTTCTCCGGGACAGGGGGGTTTTCACCCCTCCACTTT
CASSFSGTGGFSPLHF
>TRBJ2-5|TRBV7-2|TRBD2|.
TGTGCCAGCAGCCGGAGCGGGGGTCCTGAAGAGACCCAGTACTTC
CASSRSGGPEETQYF
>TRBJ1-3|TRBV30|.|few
TGTGCCTGGAGTGTACAAGGAAACACCATATATTTT
CAWSVQGNTIYF
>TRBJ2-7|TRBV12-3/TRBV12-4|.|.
TGTGCCAGCAGTTCTAGGGGAGGGCAGTACTTC
CASSSRGGQYF
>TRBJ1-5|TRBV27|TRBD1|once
TGTGCCAGCAGTTCGGAGGACAGGGGCGGTCAGCCCCAGCATTTT
CASSSEDRGGQPQHF
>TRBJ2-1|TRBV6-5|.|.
TGTGCCAGCAGTTCCCCAAGGGGAGCTACCTACAATGAGCAGTTCTTC
CASSSPRGATYNEQFF
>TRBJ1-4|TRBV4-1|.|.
TGCGCCAGCAGCCAAGGCCAGGGAGGGGAAAAACTGTTTTTT
CASSQGQGGEKLFF
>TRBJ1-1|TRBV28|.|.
TGTGCCAGCAGTTTACCCTCACAGCCTGAAGCTTTCTTT
CASSLPSQPEAFF
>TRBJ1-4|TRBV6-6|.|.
TGTGCCAGCAGGGGGGGTGGAACTAATGAAAAACTGTTTTTT
CASRGGGTNEKLFF
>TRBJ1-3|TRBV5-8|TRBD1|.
TGTGCCAGCAGAAACAGGGGCAGCTCTGGAAACACCATATATTTT
CASRNRGSSGNTIYF
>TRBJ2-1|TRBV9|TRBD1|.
TGTGCCAGCAGCGGGGGGACAGCAAAACGTGAGCAGTTCTTC
CASSGGTAKREQFF
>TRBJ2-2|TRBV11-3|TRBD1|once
TGTGCCACCGGGACAGGGGGGAACACCGGGGAGCTGTTTTTT
CATGTGGNTGELFF
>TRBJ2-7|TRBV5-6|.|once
TGTGCCAGCAGCGTCGGGCCCCCCAACGAGCAGTACTTC
CASSVGPPNEQYF
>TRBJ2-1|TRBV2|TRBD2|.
TGTGCCAGCAGGGGGACTAGCCAGTACAATGAGCAGTTCTTC
CASRGTSQYNEQFF
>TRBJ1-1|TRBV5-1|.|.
TGCGCCAGCAGCGCCCTGAGGGAGACTGAAGCTTTCTTT
CASSALRETEAFF
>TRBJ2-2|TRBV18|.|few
TGTGCCAGCTCACCAGTCCGGGGGAAAACGAACACCGGGGAGCTGTTTTTT
CASSPVRGKTNTGELFF
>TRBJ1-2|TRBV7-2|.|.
TGTGCCAGCACGAATGGGGGGCTTGGCTACACCTTC
CASTNGGLGYTF
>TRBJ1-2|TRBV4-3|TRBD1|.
TGCGCCAGCAGCCACGCTGCCCCAGGACAGGGCGGCTACACCTTC
CASSHAAPGQGGYTF
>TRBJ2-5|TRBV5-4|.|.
TGTGCCAGCAGCTTGGAGTGGTTAGAGACCCAGTACTTC
CASSLEWLETQYF